This is a list of T cell receptor beta chains from one sample in a study of T cell responses to AZD1222 COVID-19 vaccine. Assay used: immunoSEQ multiplex PCR; TCRdb lists only in-frame clones, some missing. The table records a few hundred thousand clones, about 92% of them present only once. This specimen was peripheral blood, taken on day 0 of AZD1222 vaccination. Receptors originate from an adult in good health. The CDR3 runs from the conserved cysteine through the conserved F or W. The D gene is left open where the match is weak. Clone size, where shown, is once, few, many, or a class for clones that have expanded.

NA	NA	TRBV5-6	TRBJ1-1	CASTDRMKKANTEAFF	TGTGCCAGCACCGACAGGATGAAAAAGGCCAACACTGAAGCTTTCTTT
NA	NA	TRBV28	TRBJ1-2	CASRDQGTNLSGYTF	TGTGCCAGCAGGGACCAGGGGACCAACCTCTCCGGCTACACCTTC
NA	NA	TRBV5-1	TRBJ2-3	CASSLEGGDTQYF	TGCGCCAGCAGCTTGGAGGGTGGAGATACGCAGTATTTT
NA	TRBD1	TRBV6-5	TRBJ2-1	CASSYYRGHSYNEQFF	TGTGCCAGCAGTTACTATAGGGGGCACTCCTACAATGAGCAGTTCTTC
once	NA	TRBV3-1/TRBV3-2	TRBJ1-2	CASSQAGRSYGYTF	TGTGCCAGCAGCCAAGCCGGGCGTAGCTATGGCTACACCTTC
NA	NA	TRBV20-1	TRBJ1-5	CSASRSRSIGPQHF	TGCAGTGCTAGTAGGTCCAGGAGCATAGGGCCCCAGCATTTT
NA	NA	TRBV18	TRBJ1-2	CASSPDYGYTF	TGTGCCAGCTCACCGGACTATGGCTACACCTTC
NA	NA	TRBV11-2	TRBJ2-2	CASSLGVLSTGELFF	TGTGCCAGCAGCTTAGGAGTTTTGAGCACCGGGGAGCTGTTTTTT
NA	NA	TRBV2	TRBJ1-1	CATQGNKNTEAFF	TGTGCCACCCAGGGGAACAAGAACACTGAAGCTTTCTTT
NA	NA	TRBV20-1	TRBJ1-2	CSASVGGILAGGYTF	TGCAGTGCTAGTGTAGGAGGTATTCTCGCTGGAGGCTACACCTTC
NA	NA	TRBV28	TRBJ2-1	CASSLGGSRVDEQFF	TGTGCCAGCAGTTTAGGTGGTAGCCGTGTGGATGAGCAGTTCTTC
NA	NA	TRBV28	TRBJ1-1	CASRLRGGTEAFF	TGTGCCAGCAGACTCAGGGGAGGCACTGAAGCTTTCTTT
NA	NA	TRBV27	TRBJ1-2	CASSLEGQFYGYTF	TGTGCCAGCAGTTTAGAAGGACAGTTCTATGGCTACACCTTC
NA	NA	TRBV19	TRBJ1-1	CASSMGRPNTEAFF	TGTGCCAGTAGTATGGGCAGGCCGAACACTGAAGCTTTCTTT
NA	NA	TRBV5-1	TRBJ2-1	CASSKDGDNEQFF	TGCGCCAGCAGTAAAGATGGAGACAATGAGCAGTTCTTC